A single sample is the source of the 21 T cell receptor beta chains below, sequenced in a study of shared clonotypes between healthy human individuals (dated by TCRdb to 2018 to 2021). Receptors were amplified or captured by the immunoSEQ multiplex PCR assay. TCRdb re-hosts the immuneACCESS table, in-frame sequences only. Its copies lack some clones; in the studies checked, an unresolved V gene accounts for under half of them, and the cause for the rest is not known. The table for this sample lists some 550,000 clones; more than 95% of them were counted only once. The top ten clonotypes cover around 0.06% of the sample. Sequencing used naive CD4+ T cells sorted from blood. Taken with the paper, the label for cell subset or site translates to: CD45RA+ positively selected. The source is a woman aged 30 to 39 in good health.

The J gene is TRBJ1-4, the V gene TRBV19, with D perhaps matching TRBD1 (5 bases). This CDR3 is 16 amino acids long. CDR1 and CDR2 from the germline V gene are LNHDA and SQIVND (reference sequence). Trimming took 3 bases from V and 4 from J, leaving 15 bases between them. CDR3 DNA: TGTGCCAGTAGTATGGGCGGGACGGATTATAATGAAAAACTGTTTTTT. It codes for CASSMGGTDYNEKLFF. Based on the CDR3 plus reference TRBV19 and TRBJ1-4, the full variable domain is DGGITQSPKYLFRKEGQNVTLSCEQNLNHDAMYWYRQDPGQGLRLIYYSQIVNDFQKGDIAEGYSVSREKKESFPLTVTSAQKNPTAFYLCASSMGGTDYNEKLFFGSGTQLSVL.

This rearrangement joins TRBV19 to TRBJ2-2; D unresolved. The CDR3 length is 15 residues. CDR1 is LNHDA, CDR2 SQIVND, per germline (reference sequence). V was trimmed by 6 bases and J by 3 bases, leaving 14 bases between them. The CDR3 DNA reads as TGTGCCAGTAGGTACCCGGTCTGGGACACCGGGGAGCTGTTTTTT. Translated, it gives CASRYPVWDTGELFF.

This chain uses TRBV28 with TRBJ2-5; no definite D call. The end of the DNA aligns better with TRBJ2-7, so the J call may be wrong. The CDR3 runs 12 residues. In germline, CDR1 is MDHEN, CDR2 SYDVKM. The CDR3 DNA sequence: TGTGCCAGCAGTTTGAGCAACTACGAGCAGTACTTC. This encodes CASSLSNYEQYF.

Here the CDR3 DNA reads TGTGCCAGCAGTTCTTCCGGGACAGGGAAGATGAACACTGAAGCTTTCTTT. Translated: CASSSSGTGKMNTEAFF. This chain joins TRBV28 and TRBJ1-1; 9 positions match TRBD1. The germline gives CDR1 MDHEN, CDR2 SYDVKM. J was trimmed by 0 bases and V by 4 bases; bases with no gene match: 9. This CDR3 comprises 17 residues.

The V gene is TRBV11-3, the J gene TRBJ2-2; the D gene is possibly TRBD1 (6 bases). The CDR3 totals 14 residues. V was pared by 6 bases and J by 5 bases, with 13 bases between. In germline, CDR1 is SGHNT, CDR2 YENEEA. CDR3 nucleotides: TGTGCCAGCAGTCCAGGGGTGAGGACCGGGGAGCTGTTTTTT. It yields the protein CASSPGVRTGELFF.

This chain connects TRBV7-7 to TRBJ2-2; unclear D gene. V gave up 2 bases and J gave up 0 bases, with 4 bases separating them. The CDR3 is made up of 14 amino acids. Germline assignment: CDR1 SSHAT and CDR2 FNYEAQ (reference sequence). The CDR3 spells CASSLNSNTGELFF. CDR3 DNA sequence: TGTGCCAGCAGCTTAAACTCGAACACCGGGGAGCTGTTTTTT.

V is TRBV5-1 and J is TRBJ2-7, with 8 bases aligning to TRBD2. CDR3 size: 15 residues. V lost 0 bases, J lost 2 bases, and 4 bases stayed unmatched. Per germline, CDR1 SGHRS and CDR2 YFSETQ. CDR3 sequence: CASSLAGTSAYEQYF. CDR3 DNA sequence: TGCGCCAGCAGCTTGGCCGGGACTAGTGCCTACGAGCAGTACTTC.

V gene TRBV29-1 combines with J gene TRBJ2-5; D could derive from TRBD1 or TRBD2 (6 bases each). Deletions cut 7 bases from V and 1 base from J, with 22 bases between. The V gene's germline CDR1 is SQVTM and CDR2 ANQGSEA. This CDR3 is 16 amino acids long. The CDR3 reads CSAPGAGSGLQETQYF. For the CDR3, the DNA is TGCAGCGCTCCAGGGGCGGGTAGCGGCCTCCAAGAGACCCAGTACTTC.

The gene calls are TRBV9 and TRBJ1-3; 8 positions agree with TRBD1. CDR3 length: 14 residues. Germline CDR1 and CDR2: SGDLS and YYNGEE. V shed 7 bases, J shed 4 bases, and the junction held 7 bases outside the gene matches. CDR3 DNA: TGTGCCAGCGGAACAGGGGGACAAGGAAACACCATATATTTT. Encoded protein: CASGTGGQGNTIYF.

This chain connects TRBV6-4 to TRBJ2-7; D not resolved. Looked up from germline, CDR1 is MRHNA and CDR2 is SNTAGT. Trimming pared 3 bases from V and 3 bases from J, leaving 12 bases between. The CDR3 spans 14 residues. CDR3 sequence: CASSELEDLYEQYF. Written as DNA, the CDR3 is TGTGCCAGCAGTGAGCTGGAAGATCTCTACGAGCAGTACTTC.

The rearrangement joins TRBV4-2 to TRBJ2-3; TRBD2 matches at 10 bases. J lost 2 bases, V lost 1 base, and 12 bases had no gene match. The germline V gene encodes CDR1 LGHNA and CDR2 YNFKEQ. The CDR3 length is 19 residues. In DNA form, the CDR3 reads TGTGCCAGCAGCCAAGCTAGCGGGAGTTATTTGACCTTCACAGATACGCAGTATTTT. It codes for CASSQASGSYLTFTDTQYF.

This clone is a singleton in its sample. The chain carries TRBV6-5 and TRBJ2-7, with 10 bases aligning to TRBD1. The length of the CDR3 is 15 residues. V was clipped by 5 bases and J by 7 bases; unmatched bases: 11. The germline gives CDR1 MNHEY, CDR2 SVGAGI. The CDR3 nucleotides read TGTGCCAGCAGTCCAGTCGGACAGGGGGTAGAGGAGCAGTACTTC. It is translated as CASSPVGQGVEEQYF.

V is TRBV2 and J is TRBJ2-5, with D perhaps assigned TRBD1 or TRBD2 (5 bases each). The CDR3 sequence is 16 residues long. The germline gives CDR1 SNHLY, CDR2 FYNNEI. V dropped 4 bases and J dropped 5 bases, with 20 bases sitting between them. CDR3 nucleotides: TGTGCCAGCAGTGGGGGAGACAGTGGCGGGTGGGAGACCCAGTACTTC. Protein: CASSGGDSGGWETQYF.

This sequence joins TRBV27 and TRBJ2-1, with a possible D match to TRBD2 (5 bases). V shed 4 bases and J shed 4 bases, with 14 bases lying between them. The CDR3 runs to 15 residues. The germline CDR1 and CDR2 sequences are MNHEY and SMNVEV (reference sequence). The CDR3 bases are TGTGCCAGCAGTTCGGAGCAACCGGGGTACAATGAGCAGTTCTTC. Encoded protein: CASSSEQPGYNEQFF.

The CDR3 reads CASSYGTGGPSEQYF. The CDR3 nucleotides are TGTGCCAGCAGTTACGGTACGGGAGGGCCTAGCGAGCAGTACTTC. J is TRBJ2-7 and V is TRBV6-5, with 8 nucleotides matching TRBD2. Germline trimming cut 2 bases from V and 6 bases from J; bases unmatched to any gene: 9. Germline assignment: CDR1 MNHEY and CDR2 SVGAGI. The CDR3 is 15 amino acids.

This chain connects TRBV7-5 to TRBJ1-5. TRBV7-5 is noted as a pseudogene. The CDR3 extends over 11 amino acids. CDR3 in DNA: TGTGTCAGTTTGGGTAATCAGCCCCAGCATTTT. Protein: CVSLGNQPQHF.

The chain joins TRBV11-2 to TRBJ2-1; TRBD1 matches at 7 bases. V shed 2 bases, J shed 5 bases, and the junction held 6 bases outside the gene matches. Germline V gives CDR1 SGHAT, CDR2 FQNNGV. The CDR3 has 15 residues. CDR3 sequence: CASSLSDRRNNEQFF. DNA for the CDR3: TGTGCCAGCAGCTTATCGGACAGGAGGAACAATGAGCAGTTCTTC.

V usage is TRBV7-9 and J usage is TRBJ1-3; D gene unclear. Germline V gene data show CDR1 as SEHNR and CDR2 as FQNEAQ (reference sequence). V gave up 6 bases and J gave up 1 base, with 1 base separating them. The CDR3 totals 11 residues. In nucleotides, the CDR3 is TGTGCCAGCAGATCTGGAAACACCATATATTTT. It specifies CASRSGNTIYF.

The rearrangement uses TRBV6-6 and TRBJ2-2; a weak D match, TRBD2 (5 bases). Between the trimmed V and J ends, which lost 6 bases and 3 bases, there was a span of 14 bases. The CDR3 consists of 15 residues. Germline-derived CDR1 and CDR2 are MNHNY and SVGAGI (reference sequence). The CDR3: CASSQRQDYTGELFF. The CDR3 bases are TGTGCCAGCAGCCAACGCCAGGACTACACCGGGGAGCTGTTTTTT.

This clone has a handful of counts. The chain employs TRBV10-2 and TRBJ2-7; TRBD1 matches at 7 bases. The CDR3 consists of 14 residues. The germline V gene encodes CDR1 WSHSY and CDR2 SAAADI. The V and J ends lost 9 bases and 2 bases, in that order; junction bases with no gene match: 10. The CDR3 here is CASTTGAYTYEQYF. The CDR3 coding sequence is TGCGCCAGTACTACAGGGGCCTATACCTACGAGCAGTACTTC.

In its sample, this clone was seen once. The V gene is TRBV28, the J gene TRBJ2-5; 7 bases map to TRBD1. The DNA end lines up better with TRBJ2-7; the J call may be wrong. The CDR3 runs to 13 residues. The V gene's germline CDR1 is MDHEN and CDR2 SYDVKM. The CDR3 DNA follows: TGTGCCAGCAGTTTAGGACAGGTAAACGAGCAGTACTTC. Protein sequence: CASSLGQVNEQYF.